This TCR beta chain is from a study of cytomegalovirus exposure and HLA in healthy donors. Study-level results: Researchers reported in a later analysis that a missense DCLRE1C variant was tied to TCR beta V- and J-gene trimming. The number of N-insertions in an Asian-associated ancestry cluster was reportedly below the approximately 700-donor mean in a later analysis. Most CMV-associated TCR beta chains were later found to appear HLA-restricted.

Remarks on this clone: What it binds is unknown.

The V gene's germline CDR1 is SGHVS and CDR2 FQNEAQ. The CDR3 is made up of 17 amino acids. Trimming took off 5 bases at V and 0 bases at J, with 16 bases between the two ends. Both 60 Vbeta primers and 13 Jbeta primers went into the PCR. Sequenced by immunoSEQ multiplex PCR; TCRdb stores in-frame clones only, minus some. The table includes approximately 190,000 clones, around 80% detected once. The receptor comes from a man aged 40-50 years in good health and CMV-seropositive. The sequencing input was PBMCs. V gene TRBV7-8 combines with J gene TRBJ1-4; D unresolved. The CDR3 here is CASSPRSGGSTNEKLFF. In nucleotides, the CDR3 is TGTGCCAGCAGCCCCAGATCAGGTGGATCAACTAATGAAAAACTGTTTTTT.